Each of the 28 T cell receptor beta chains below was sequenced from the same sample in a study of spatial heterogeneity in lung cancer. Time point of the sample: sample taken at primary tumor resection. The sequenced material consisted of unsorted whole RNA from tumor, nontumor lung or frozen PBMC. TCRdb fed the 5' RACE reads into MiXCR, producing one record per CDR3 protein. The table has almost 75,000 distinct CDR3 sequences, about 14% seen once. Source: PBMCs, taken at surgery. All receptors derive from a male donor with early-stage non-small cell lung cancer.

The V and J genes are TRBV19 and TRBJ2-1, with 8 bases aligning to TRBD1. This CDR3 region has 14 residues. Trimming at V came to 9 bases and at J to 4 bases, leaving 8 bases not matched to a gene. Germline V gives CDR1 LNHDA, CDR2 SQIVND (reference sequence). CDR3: CASADRGPYNEQFF. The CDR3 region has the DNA TGTGCCAGCGCCGACAGGGGCCCTTACAATGAGCAGTTCTTC.

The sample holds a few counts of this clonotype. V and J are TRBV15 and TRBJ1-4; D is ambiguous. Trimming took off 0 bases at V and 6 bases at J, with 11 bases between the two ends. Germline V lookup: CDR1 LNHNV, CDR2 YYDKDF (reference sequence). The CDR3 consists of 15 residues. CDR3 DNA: TGTGCCACCAGCAGAGATGGATCGCGGGATGAAAAACTGTTTTTT. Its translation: CATSRDGSRDEKLFF.

The CDR3 coding sequence is TGCAGTGCGTCAGGGGTGCCTAATGAAAAACTGTTTTTT. Translating gives CSASGVPNEKLFF. The J gene is TRBJ1-4, the V gene TRBV20-1, with D maybe TRBD1 (6 bases). Germline V lookup: CDR1 DFQATT, CDR2 SNEGSKA (reference sequence). The CDR3 totals 13 residues. V was shortened by 6 bases and J by 3 bases, with 11 bases between the two germline ends.

The CDR3, as DNA: TGTGCCAGCAGCTTAGGAGGTCAGCGCACTGAAGCTTTCTTT. Amino acid sequence: CASSLGGQRTEAFF. V is TRBV7-9 and J is TRBJ1-1; unclear D gene. The CDR3 consists of 14 residues. Germline values: CDR1 SEHNR, CDR2 FQNEAQ (reference sequence). V was trimmed by 1 base and J by 4 bases, leaving 10 bases between them.

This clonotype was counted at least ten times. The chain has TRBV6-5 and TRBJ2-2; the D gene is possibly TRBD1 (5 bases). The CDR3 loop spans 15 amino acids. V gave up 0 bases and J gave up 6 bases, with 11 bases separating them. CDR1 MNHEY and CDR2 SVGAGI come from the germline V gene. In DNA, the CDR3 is TGTGCCAGCAGTTACTCAGGGGAATCACCCGGGGAGCTGTTTTTT. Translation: CASSYSGESPGELFF.

CDR3 sequence reads: CASSQDQTSGRSYNEQFF. The CDR3 coding sequence is TGTGCCAGCAGCCAAGATCAGACTAGCGGGAGGTCCTACAATGAGCAGTTCTTC. The chain recombines TRBV3-1 with TRBJ2-1; TRBD2 matches 13 bases. Germline CDR1 reads LGHDT; CDR2 reads YNNKEL (reference sequence). CDR3 length: 18 amino acids. The V segment lost 0 bases and the J segment 1 base; nucleotides outside the gene matches: 3.

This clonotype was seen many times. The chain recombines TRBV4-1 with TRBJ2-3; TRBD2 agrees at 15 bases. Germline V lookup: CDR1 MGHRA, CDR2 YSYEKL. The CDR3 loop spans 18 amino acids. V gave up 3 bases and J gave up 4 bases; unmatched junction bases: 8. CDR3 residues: CASSQGGLAGGGADTQYF. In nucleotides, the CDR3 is TGCGCCAGCAGCCAGGGGGGACTAGCGGGAGGAGGGGCAGATACGCAGTATTTT.

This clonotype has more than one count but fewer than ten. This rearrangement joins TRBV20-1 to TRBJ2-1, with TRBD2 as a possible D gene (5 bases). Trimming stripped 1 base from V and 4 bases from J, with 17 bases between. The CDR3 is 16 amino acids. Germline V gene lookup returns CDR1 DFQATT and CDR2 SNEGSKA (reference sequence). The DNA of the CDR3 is TGCAGTGCTAGAGTGGTAGTAGCGACTAATTACAATGAGCAGTTCTTC. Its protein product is CSARVVVATNYNEQFF.

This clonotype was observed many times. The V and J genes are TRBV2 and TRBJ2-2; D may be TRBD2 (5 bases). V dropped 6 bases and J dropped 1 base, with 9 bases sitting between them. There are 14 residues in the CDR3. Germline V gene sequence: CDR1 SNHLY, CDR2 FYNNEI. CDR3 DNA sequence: TGTGCCAGCAGACGTAGCGAGAACACCGGGGAGCTGTTTTTT. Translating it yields CASRRSENTGELFF.

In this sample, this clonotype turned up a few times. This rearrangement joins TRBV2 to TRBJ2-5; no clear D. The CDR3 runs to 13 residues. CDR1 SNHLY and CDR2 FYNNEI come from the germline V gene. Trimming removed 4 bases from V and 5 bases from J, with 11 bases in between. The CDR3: CASSARRSETQYF. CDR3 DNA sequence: TGTGCCAGCAGTGCTCGCAGGAGTGAGACCCAGTACTTC.

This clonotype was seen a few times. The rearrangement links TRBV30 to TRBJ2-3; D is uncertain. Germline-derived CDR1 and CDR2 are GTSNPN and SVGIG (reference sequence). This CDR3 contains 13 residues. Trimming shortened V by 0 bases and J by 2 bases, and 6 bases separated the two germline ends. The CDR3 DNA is TGTGCCTGGAGTGTCAGGAACACAGATACGCAGTATTTT. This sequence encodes CAWSVRNTDTQYF.

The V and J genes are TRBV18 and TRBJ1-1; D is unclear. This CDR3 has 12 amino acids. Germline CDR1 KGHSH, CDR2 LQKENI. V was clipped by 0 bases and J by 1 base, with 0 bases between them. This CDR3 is CASSPPNTEAFF. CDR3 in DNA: TGTGCCAGCTCACCACCGAACACTGAAGCTTTCTTT.

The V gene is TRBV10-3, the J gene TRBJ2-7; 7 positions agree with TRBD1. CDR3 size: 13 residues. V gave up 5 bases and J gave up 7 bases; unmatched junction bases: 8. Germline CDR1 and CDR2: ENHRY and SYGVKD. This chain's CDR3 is CAISRQGEGEQYF. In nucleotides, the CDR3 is TGTGCCATCAGTAGACAGGGAGAAGGGGAGCAGTACTTC.

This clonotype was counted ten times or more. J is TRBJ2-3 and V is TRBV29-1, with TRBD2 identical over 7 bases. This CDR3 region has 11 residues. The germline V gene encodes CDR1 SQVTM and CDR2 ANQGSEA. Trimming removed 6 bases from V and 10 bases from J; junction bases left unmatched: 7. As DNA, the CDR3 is TGCAGCGTGGATCCAGGGAGGGCGCAGTATTTT. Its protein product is CSVDPGRAQYF.

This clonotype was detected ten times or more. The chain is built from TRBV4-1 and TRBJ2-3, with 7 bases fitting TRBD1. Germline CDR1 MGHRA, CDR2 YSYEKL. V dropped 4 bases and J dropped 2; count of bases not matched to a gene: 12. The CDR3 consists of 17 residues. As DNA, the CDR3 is TGCGCCAGCAGCCCCCTCGTGAGGGGGCGCCTCACAGATACGCAGTATTTT. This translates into CASSPLVRGRLTDTQYF.

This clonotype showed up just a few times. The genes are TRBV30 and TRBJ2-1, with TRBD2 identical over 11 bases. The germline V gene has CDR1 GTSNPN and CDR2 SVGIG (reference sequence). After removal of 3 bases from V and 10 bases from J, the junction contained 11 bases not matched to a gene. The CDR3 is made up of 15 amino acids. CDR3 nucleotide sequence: TGTGCCTGGAGGAAGGGACTAGCGGAGGGCAAAGAGCAGTTCTTC. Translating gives CAWRKGLAEGKEQFF. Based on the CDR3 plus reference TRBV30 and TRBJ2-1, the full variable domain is SQTIHQWPATLVQPVGSPLSLECTVEGTSNPNLYWYRQAAGRGLQLLFYSVGIGQISSEVPQNLSASRPQDRQFILSSKKLLLSDSGFYLCAWRKGLAEGKEQFFGPGTRLTVL.

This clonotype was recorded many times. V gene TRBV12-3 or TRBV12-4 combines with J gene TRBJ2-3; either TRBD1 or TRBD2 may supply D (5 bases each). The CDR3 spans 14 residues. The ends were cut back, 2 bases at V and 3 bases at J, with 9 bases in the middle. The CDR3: CASSLQWGTDTQYF. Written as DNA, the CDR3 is TGTGCCAGCAGTTTACAGTGGGGGACAGATACGCAGTATTTT.

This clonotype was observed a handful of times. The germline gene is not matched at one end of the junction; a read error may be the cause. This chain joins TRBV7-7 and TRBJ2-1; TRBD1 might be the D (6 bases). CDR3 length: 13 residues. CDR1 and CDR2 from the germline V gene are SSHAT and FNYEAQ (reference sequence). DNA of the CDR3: TGTGCTAGCAGCTTAGGACAGATCAATGAGCAGTTCTTC. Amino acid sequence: CASSLGQINEQFF.

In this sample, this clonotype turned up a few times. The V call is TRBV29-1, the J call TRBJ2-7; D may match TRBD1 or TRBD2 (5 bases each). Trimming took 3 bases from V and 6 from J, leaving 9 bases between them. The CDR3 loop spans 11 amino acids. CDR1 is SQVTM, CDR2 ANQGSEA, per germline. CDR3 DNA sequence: TGCAGCGTTGAGAGGGGCGCCGAGCAGTACTTC. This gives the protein CSVERGAEQYF.

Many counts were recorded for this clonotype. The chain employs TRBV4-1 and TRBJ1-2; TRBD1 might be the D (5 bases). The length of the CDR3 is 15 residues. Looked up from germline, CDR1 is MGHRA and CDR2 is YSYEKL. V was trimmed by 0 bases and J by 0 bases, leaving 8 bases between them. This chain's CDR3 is CASSQDSGPNYGYTF. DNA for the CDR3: TGCGCCAGCAGCCAAGATTCAGGGCCTAACTATGGCTACACCTTC.

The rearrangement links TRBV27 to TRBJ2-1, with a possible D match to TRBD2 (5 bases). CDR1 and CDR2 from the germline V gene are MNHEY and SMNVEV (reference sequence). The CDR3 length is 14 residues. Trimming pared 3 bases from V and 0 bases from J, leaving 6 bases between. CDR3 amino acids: CASSFGGSYNEQFF. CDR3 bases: TGTGCCAGCAGTTTTGGAGGCTCCTACAATGAGCAGTTCTTC.

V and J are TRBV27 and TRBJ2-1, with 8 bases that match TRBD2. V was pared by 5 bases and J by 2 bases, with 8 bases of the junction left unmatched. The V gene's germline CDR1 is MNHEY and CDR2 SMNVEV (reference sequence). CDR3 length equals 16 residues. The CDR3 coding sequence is TGTGCCAGCAGTCCCCGGGGTAGCGGGGCCTACAATGAGCAGTTCTTC. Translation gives CASSPRGSGAYNEQFF.

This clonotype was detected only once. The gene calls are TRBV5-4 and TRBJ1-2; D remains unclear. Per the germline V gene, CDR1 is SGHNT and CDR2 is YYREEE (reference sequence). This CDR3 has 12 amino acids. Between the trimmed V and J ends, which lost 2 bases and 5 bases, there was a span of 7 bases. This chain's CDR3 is CASSFDGYGYTF. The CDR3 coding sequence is TGTGCCAGCAGCTTTGACGGGTATGGCTACACCTTC.

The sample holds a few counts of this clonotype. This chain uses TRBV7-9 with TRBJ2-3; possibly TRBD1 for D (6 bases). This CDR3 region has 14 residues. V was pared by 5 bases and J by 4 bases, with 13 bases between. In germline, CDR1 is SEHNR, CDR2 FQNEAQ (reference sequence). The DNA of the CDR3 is TGTGCCAGCAGCCCAGACAGGCCGCCAGATACGCAGTATTTT. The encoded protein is CASSPDRPPDTQYF.

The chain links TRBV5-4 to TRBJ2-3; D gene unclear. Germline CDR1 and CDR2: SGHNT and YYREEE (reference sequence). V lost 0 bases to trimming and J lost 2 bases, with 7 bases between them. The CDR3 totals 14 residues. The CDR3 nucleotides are TGTGCCAGCAGCTTGGCTCAGTACACAGATACGCAGTATTTT. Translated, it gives CASSLAQYTDTQYF.

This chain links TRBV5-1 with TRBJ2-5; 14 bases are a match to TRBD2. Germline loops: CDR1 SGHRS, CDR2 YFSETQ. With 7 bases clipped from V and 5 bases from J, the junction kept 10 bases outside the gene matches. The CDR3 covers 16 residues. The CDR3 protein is CASGETSGRAYETQYF. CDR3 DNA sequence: TGCGCCAGCGGGGAGACTAGCGGGAGGGCCTATGAGACCCAGTACTTC.

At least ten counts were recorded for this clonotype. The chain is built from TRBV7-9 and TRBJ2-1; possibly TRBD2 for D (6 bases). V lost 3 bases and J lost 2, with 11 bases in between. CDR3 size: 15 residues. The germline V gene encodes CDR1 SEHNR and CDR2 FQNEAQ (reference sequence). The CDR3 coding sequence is TGTGCCAGCAGCTTGCCGGGAGTTACCTACAATGAGCAGTTCTTC. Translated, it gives CASSLPGVTYNEQFF.

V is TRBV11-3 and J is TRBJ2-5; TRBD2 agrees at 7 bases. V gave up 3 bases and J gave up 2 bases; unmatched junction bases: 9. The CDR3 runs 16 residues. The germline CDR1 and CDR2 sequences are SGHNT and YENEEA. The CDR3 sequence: CASSFRVLAAQETQYF. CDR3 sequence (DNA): TGTGCCAGCAGCTTCCGAGTCCTAGCGGCTCAAGAGACCCAGTACTTC.